The 28 T cell receptor beta chains in this list originate from one sample, sequenced in a study of PD-1 blockade in mismatch repair-deficient tumors (TCRdb year 2017). Libraries were built with the immunoSEQ multiplex PCR assay. This immuneACCESS table, as held by TCRdb, lists in-frame sequences with V and J called but not all clones. Of the missing ones, under half trace to an unresolved V gene in checked studies; the others have no known cause. The sample table contains 60,000 to 70,000 clones; only one count was recorded for about 91% of them. Approximately 15% of the sample is taken by the ten largest. The sample was peripheral blood, taken 52 weeks after starting pembrolizumab. The origin of the receptors is an adult with mismatch repair-deficient cancer.

This clone was observed once. The chain has TRBV4-1 and TRBJ2-7; TRBD2 matches 7 bases. CDR1 and CDR2 (germline): MGHRA, YSYEKL. The CDR3 sequence is 13 residues long. The V and J ends lost 4 bases and 5 bases, in that order; junction bases with no gene match: 5. CDR3 region: CASSREGRDEQYF. For the CDR3, the DNA is TGCGCCAGCAGCCGGGAGGGGAGGGACGAGCAGTACTTC.

This sequence joins TRBV9 and TRBJ1-3; D uncertain. The CDR3 consists of 16 residues. The germline gives CDR1 SGDLS, CDR2 YYNGEE. V lost 0 bases, J lost 0 bases, and 10 bases lay in between. The CDR3 sequence: CASSVASGDSGNTIYF. The DNA of the CDR3 is TGTGCCAGCAGCGTAGCTAGTGGGGACTCTGGAAACACCATATATTTT.

V and J are TRBV7-8 and TRBJ2-7; D tentatively reads TRBD1 or TRBD2 (5 bases each). The CDR3 sequence is 14 residues long. Trimming pared 5 bases from V and 3 bases from J, leaving 14 bases between. Germline V gene sequence: CDR1 SGHVS, CDR2 FQNEAQ. In DNA form, the CDR3 reads TGTGCCAGCAGCACCCCGGGACGGTACTACGAGCAGTACTTC. Protein: CASSTPGRYYEQYF.

This chain connects TRBV11-3 to TRBJ2-7, with D possibly being TRBD2 (5 bases). V lost 5 bases to trimming and J lost 0 bases, with 8 bases between them. Germline CDR1 is SGHNT and CDR2 is YENEEA. The CDR3 runs to 13 residues. The CDR3 loop is CASSRRSSYEQYF. CDR3 in DNA: TGTGCCAGCAGCCGGAGGAGCTCCTACGAGCAGTACTTC.

This chain uses TRBV30 with TRBJ2-3; D remains ambiguous. The V gene lost 5 bases and the J gene lost 6 bases, with 6 bases spanning the gap. Germline CDR1 reads GTSNPN; CDR2 reads SVGIG (reference sequence). CDR3 size: 10 residues. The DNA for the CDR3 is TGTGCCTGGGGCTCCGATACGCAGTATTTT. It specifies CAWGSDTQYF.

The rearrangement links TRBV9 to TRBJ2-1; 10 nucleotides align to TRBD2. The CDR3 runs 16 residues. Trimming at V came to 0 bases and at J to 2 bases, leaving 2 bases not matched to a gene. From germline, CDR1 is SGDLS and CDR2 YYNGEE. Written as DNA, the CDR3 is TGTGCCAGCAGCGTAGAAGGACTAGCGGCCTACAATGAGCAGTTCTTC. Its protein is CASSVEGLAAYNEQFF.

The rearrangement links TRBV28 to TRBJ2-7, with 12 bases lining up with TRBD2. From germline, CDR1 is MDHEN and CDR2 SYDVKM. The junction had 9 bases not matched to a gene; V was cut back by 1 base and J by 5 bases. This CDR3 region has 17 residues. CDR3 residues: CASSLFLAGGRADEQYF. In nucleotides, the CDR3 is TGTGCCAGCAGTTTATTTCTAGCGGGAGGGAGGGCGGACGAGCAGTACTTC.

For the CDR3, the DNA is TGCAGCGTTGAACACGGACAGGACCAAGAGACCCAGTACTTC. It translates to CSVEHGQDQETQYF. This rearrangement joins TRBV29-1 to TRBJ2-5; 7 nucleotides match TRBD1. With V trimmed by 2 bases and J by 0 bases, 3 bases remained unmatched. Germline lookup yields CDR1 SQVTM and CDR2 ANQGSEA. CDR3 length equals 14 residues.

The chain uses TRBV11-2 and TRBJ2-2, with 7 bases fitting TRBD2. In germline, CDR1 is SGHAT, CDR2 FQNNGV. Trimming at V came to 1 base and at J to 7 bases, leaving 12 bases not matched to a gene. This CDR3 region has 17 residues. CDR3 sequence (DNA): TGTGCCAGCAGCTTAGTGGGGACTACCCCGCGGGACGGGGAGCTGTTTTTT. It specifies CASSLVGTTPRDGELFF. Looking up the rest from reference TRBV11-2 and TRBJ2-2 gives the full variable domain: EAGVAQSPRYKIIEKRQSVAFWCNPISGHATLYWYQQILGQGPKLLIQFQNNGVVDDSQLPKDRFSAERLKGVDSTLKIQPAKLEDSAVYLCASSLVGTTPRDGELFFGEGSRLTVL.

The gene calls are TRBV19 and TRBJ2-7, with 7 bases matching TRBD1. J was trimmed by 5 bases and V by 3 bases; bases with no gene match: 10. This CDR3 is 15 amino acids long. Germline V CDR1 and CDR2: LNHDA, SQIVND (reference sequence). DNA for the CDR3: TGTGCCAGTAGTATGCTCAGGGGGATGAGGAACGAGCAGTACTTC. Translation gives CASSMLRGMRNEQYF. The full variable domain, completed using reference TRBV19 and TRBJ2-7, is DGGITQSPKYLFRKEGQNVTLSCEQNLNHDAMYWYRQDPGQGLRLIYYSQIVNDFQKGDIAEGYSVSREKKESFPLTVTSAQKNPTAFYLCASSMLRGMRNEQYFGPGTRLTVT.

V is TRBV27 and J is TRBJ2-3, with D possibly being TRBD1 (6 bases). CDR3 size: 14 residues. CDR1 is MNHEY, CDR2 SMNVEV, per germline (reference sequence). The V and J ends lost 5 bases and 6 bases respectively, with 15 bases between them. The DNA for the CDR3 is TGTGCCAGCAGTCGGGACCAGGGGCCCGATACGCAGTATTTT. Residues: CASSRDQGPDTQYF.

This rearrangement joins TRBV2 to TRBJ2-5; 14 nucleotides align to TRBD2. The germline CDR1 and CDR2 sequences are SNHLY and FYNNEI. V shed 6 bases, J shed 4 bases, and the junction held 4 bases outside the gene matches. There are 15 residues in the CDR3. DNA for the CDR3: TGTGCCAGCAGGAGACTAGCGGGAGGGCGAGAGACCCAGTACTTC. This sequence encodes CASRRLAGGRETQYF.

The chain joins TRBV9 to TRBJ2-1, with D unclear. Trimming took off 1 base at V and 3 bases at J, with 14 bases between the two ends. The CDR3 loop spans 16 amino acids. CDR1 is SGDLS and CDR2 is YYNGEE in the germline V gene. The CDR3 DNA sequence: TGTGCCAGCAGCGTACTATCGTCAGTGGTCTACAATGAGCAGTTCTTC. As protein: CASSVLSSVVYNEQFF.

As for this clone: The same CDR3 arises from other DNA sequences in this sample as well. The chain has TRBV6-6 and TRBJ2-7; D gene uncertain. Germline V CDR1 and CDR2: MNHNY, SVGAGI (reference sequence). The V and J ends lost 0 bases and 6 bases respectively, with 3 bases between them. This CDR3 has 11 amino acids. The chain's CDR3 is CASSYSGEQYF. DNA of the CDR3: TGTGCCAGCAGTTACTCGGGCGAGCAGTACTTC.

This clone came up once. The genes are TRBV2 and TRBJ2-3, with 10 bases matching TRBD2. CDR1 SNHLY and CDR2 FYNNEI come from the germline V gene. J was trimmed by 1 base and V by 8 bases; bases with no gene match: 3. CDR3 length: 14 residues. The chain's CDR3 is CASQLAGGTDTQYF. The DNA for the CDR3 is TGTGCCAGCCAGCTAGCGGGAGGCACAGATACGCAGTATTTT.

The chain employs TRBV10-3 and TRBJ2-2; the D gene is possibly TRBD1 (5 bases). Trimming left V 3 bases short and J 6 bases short, with 8 bases between. This CDR3 comprises 13 residues. Per the germline V gene, CDR1 is ENHRY and CDR2 is SYGVKD. CDR3 sequence reads: CAISDQGPGELFF. The CDR3 nucleotides are TGTGCCATCAGTGATCAGGGTCCCGGGGAGCTGTTTTTT.

This chain links TRBV7-9 with TRBJ2-1; 13 positions match TRBD2. This CDR3 region has 18 residues. CDR1 SEHNR and CDR2 FQNEAQ come from the germline V gene (reference sequence). V lost 5 bases, J lost 4 bases, and 11 bases stayed unmatched. The CDR3 coding sequence is TGTGCCAGCAGCGTACCTCTCTTGACTAGCGGGGGGTACAATGAGCAGTTCTTC. It encodes CASSVPLLTSGGYNEQFF.

The chain joins TRBV27 to TRBJ2-3; 7 bases are shared with TRBD1. CDR3 size: 14 residues. Germline V CDR1 and CDR2: MNHEY, SMNVEV (reference sequence). The J segment lost 2 bases and the V segment lost 5 bases, leaving 4 bases of the junction unmatched. CDR3 sequence (DNA): TGTGCCAGCAGTCTAGGGACAGTCACAGATACGCAGTATTTT. Its translation is CASSLGTVTDTQYF.

The chain links TRBV19 to TRBJ1-2, with 8 bases that match TRBD1. Per germline, CDR1 LNHDA and CDR2 SQIVND (reference sequence). Trimming took 1 base from V and 3 from J; bases not matched to a gene: 4. The CDR3 consists of 15 residues. CDR3 sequence (DNA): TGTGCCAGTAGTATAGCTCAGACAGGGGACTATGGCTACACCTTC. It translates to CASSIAQTGDYGYTF.

This clone was detected only a few times. The V call is TRBV6-1, the J call TRBJ2-7; tentative D call: TRBD2 (6 bases). The CDR3 has 10 residues. CDR1 and CDR2 (germline): MNHNS, SASEGT. Trimming left V 6 bases short and J 6 bases short, with 6 bases between. The CDR3 spells CASRGGEQYF. The CDR3 region has the DNA TGTGCCAGCAGGGGAGGCGAGCAGTACTTC.

This clone showed up just once. The chain is built from TRBV21-1 and TRBJ2-5; TRBD1, the table's D call, was not compared with the DNA. TRBV21-1 is a pseudogene locus. This CDR3 is built from 17 residues. CDR3 loop: CASSKVVSRVQGETQYF. The CDR3 coding sequence is TGTGCCAGCAGCAAAGTGGTATCCAGGGTTCAGGGAGAGACCCAGTACTTC.

This clone was recorded only once. CDR3 nucleotides: TGTGCCAGCAGACCCGGGACAGGGGGTGCTCCTGTCGGGGAGCTGTTTTTT. This translates into CASRPGTGGAPVGELFF. The chain joins TRBV7-9 to TRBJ2-2; 11 bases align to TRBD1. The V gene end was trimmed by 6 bases and the J gene end by 7 bases; junction bases not matched to a gene: 13. This CDR3 comprises 17 residues. CDR1 SEHNR and CDR2 FQNEAQ come from the germline V gene (reference sequence). Filled out from reference TRBV7-9 and TRBJ2-2, the complete variable domain reads DTGVSQNPRHKITKRGQNVTFRCDPISEHNRLYWYRQTLGQGPEFLTYFQNEAQLEKSRLLSDRFSAERPKGSFSTLEIQRTEQGDSAMYLCASRPGTGGAPVGELFFGEGSRLTVL.

The chain links TRBV9 to TRBJ2-7; no clear D. Germline lookup yields CDR1 SGDLS and CDR2 YYNGEE. The V and J ends lost 0 bases and 0 bases respectively, with 10 bases between them. The CDR3 has 15 amino acids. The CDR3 region has the DNA TGTGCCAGCAGCGTAGCGGCAGCCCCCTCCTACGAGCAGTACTTC. The encoded protein is CASSVAAAPSYEQYF.

The chain uses TRBV11-2 and TRBJ1-1, with D perhaps matching TRBD1 (6 bases). This CDR3 contains 15 residues. The V end lost 4 bases, the J end lost 2 bases, and 14 bases lay between the germline ends. Germline values: CDR1 SGHAT, CDR2 FQNNGV. CDR3 nucleotide sequence: TGTGCCAGCAGCTCGGGGCAGGGGTTAAACACTGAAGCTTTCTTT. Its protein product is CASSSGQGLNTEAFF.

This clone was picked up a small number of times. V and J are TRBV27 and TRBJ1-4; D gene uncertain. Between the trimmed V and J ends, which lost 5 bases and 8 bases, there was a span of 12 bases. Germline CDR1 and CDR2: MNHEY and SMNVEV (reference sequence). This CDR3 region has 13 residues. This CDR3 is CASSPGNGEKLFF. CDR3 nucleotides: TGTGCCAGCAGTCCCGGGAATGGAGAAAAACTGTTTTTT.

V usage is TRBV6-5 and J usage is TRBJ2-2; tentatively, D is TRBD1 (5 bases). V dropped 5 bases and J dropped 7 bases, with 17 bases sitting between them. Germline assignment: CDR1 MNHEY and CDR2 SVGAGI. This CDR3 has 15 residues. CDR3 protein: CASSPSGFNGGELFF. In nucleotides, the CDR3 is TGTGCCAGCAGTCCTTCAGGGTTCAACGGCGGGGAGCTGTTTTTT.

This rearrangement joins TRBV29-1 to TRBJ2-7; D gene unclear. This CDR3 region has 14 residues. V gave up 0 bases and J gave up 0 bases, with 9 bases separating them. Germline V gives CDR1 SQVTM, CDR2 ANQGSEA. Written as DNA, the CDR3 is TGCAGCGTTGAAGAACCCCAGAGCTCCTACGAGCAGTACTTC. Translating gives CSVEEPQSSYEQYF.

In nucleotides, the CDR3 is TGTGCCAGCAGTCGGACAGGGGGGCCCAATGAGCAGTTCTTC. Its translation: CASSRTGGPNEQFF. V is TRBV9 and J is TRBJ2-1; 10 nucleotides match TRBD1. The CDR3 has 14 amino acids. Germline V CDR1 and CDR2: SGDLS, YYNGEE. V lost 5 bases and J lost 6; bases outside the gene matches: 5. Complete variable domain (other parts from reference TRBV9 and TRBJ2-1): DSGVTQTPKHLITATGQRVTLRCSPRSGDLSVYWYQQSLDQGLQFLIQYYNGEERAKGNILERFSAQQFPDLHSELNLSSLELGDSALYFCASSRTGGPNEQFFGPGTRLTVL.